Listed below are T cell receptor beta chains from one sample, sequenced in a study of T cells in tuberculosis. Clones were sequenced by immunoSEQ multiplex PCR, and TCRdb holds only the in-frame ones, with some missing. This sample has tens of thousands of clones, with about 96% found just once. This sample comprised PBMCs, obtained at tuberculosis diagnosis. These TCRs come from an adult with tuberculosis. Each CDR3 is given with its conserved first and last residue. Each record gives: V gene, J gene, clone size, CDR3 length, CDR3 protein. Not all rows give a size; the values are once, few, many and, for expanded clones, a class.

>TRBV11-2|TRBJ1-2|.|14
CASSLGIANYGYTF
>TRBV4-3|TRBJ1-2|.|15
CASSQRQIPYYGYTF
>TRBV4-1|TRBJ2-7|.|13
CASSLTDFYEQYF
>TRBV6-4|TRBJ1-1|.|13
CASSKQENTEAFF
>TRBV6-5|TRBJ1-5|.|15
CASSYSGRGDEPQHF
>TRBV5-4|TRBJ2-3|.|18
CASSLWREVSQYTDTQYF
>TRBV9|TRBJ1-6|.|17
CASSVDGGVPSNSPLHF
>TRBV5-4|TRBJ2-5|.|16
CASSLEVARTLETQYF
>TRBV7-2|TRBJ2-1|.|14
CASSPLPTRDEQFF
>TRBV7-8|TRBJ2-1|.|16
CASSLVTGVSYNEQFF
>TRBV28|TRBJ1-1|.|13
CATLGGQFTEAFF
>TRBV29-1|TRBJ2-7|.|13
CSVEASGRYEQYF
>TRBV4-3|TRBJ2-1|.|20
CASSQDSVTSGRPLYNEQFF
>TRBV28|TRBJ2-7|.|14
CASSLSTGLYEQYF
>TRBV11-2|TRBJ2-6|.|18
CASSLDTVLRSGANVLTF
>TRBV27|TRBJ2-5|.|13
CASSRTGKETQYF
>TRBV30|TRBJ2-4|.|15
CAWSGGGAAKNIQYF
>TRBV7-2|TRBJ2-7|.|13
CASSLGRQYEQYF
>TRBV30|TRBJ2-2|.|13
CAWSARGVGELFF
>TRBV19|TRBJ1-2|.|13
CASSMLEGVDYTF
>TRBV12-5|TRBJ2-7|.|13
CASGFGGPYEQYF
>TRBV19|TRBJ2-7|.|14
CASSRASRAYEQYF
>TRBV4-3|TRBJ1-1|.|15
CASSQDGSGWAEAFF
>TRBV7-9|TRBJ2-7|.|15
CASSLGQGAYYEQYF
>TRBV30|TRBJ1-1|.|13
CAWRGRGSTEAFF
>TRBV7-2|TRBJ2-5|.|11
CASGGKETQYF
>TRBV6-5|TRBJ1-1|once|14
CASRLHNRVTEAFF
>TRBV30|TRBJ2-1|.|15
CAWSVRGGSHNEQFF
>TRBV7-6|TRBJ1-3|.|16
CASSPRQGIAGNTIYF
>TRBV27|TRBJ2-3|.|16
CASTRLARSSTDTQYF
>TRBV7-2|TRBJ2-1|.|19
CASSLRWVGDRADGNEQFF
>TRBV27|TRBJ2-1|.|18
CASSLLISRGPSYNEQFF
>TRBV5-1|TRBJ1-3|once|14
CASSSGEPGNTIYF
>TRBV7-2|TRBJ2-1|.|15
CASSSAGAIRNEQFF
>TRBV27|TRBJ2-2|.|16
CASSFSSGANTGELFF
>TRBV9|TRBJ1-2|.|15
CASSVDDPGLRGYTF
>TRBV6-5|TRBJ1-1|.|14
CASSPVRGNTEAFF
>TRBV11-2|TRBJ1-1|.|16
CASSLVGRRMNTEAFF
>TRBV28|TRBJ2-5|once|15
CASSLLLAGDETQYF
>TRBV18|TRBJ2-7|.|16
CASSPRRDTLTYEQYF
>TRBV5-4|TRBJ1-2|.|14
CASGLPTGGGGYTF
>TRBV7-8|TRBJ2-1|once|16
CASSLARAGSSNEQFF
>TRBV18|TRBJ2-7|once|16
CASSPPWTSGSYEQYF
>TRBV6-1|TRBJ1-1|.|15
CASSADRGLGTEAFF
>TRBV4-3|TRBJ1-2|.|14
CASSPRQGSYGYTF
>TRBV5-1|TRBJ2-1|.|15
CASRPPGQVGNEQFF
>TRBV7-9|TRBJ1-1|.|13
CASSLQVNTEAFF
>TRBV6-6|TRBJ2-1|.|12
CASSSTSDEQFF
>TRBV21-1|TRBJ1-2|.|19
CASSKAHPLPGIDRYGYTF
>TRBV28|TRBJ1-1|.|14
CASSPGIPNTEAFF
>TRBV2|TRBJ2-7|few|12
CASSARRDEQYF
>TRBV5-6|TRBJ1-6|.|15
CASSIKNPGNSPLHF
>TRBV5-8|TRBJ2-5|.|16
CASSSQGQFPGETQYF
>TRBV6-5|TRBJ2-1|once|14
CASSLYPQGKGKFF
>TRBV7-8|TRBJ1-5|.|15
CASSETDRGRQPQHF